Below, 18 T cell receptor beta chains from the same sample are listed, as sequenced in a study of T cells after yellow fever vaccination. One entry per CDR3 protein, called by TCRdb with MiXCR from the 5' RACE reads. Among about 350,000 distinct CDR3 sequences listed, about 7.8% were seen once. The sequencing used PBMCs, collected more than 35 days after the first yellow fever vaccination. Receptor source: a man aged 18 to 29 who received the YFV17D yellow fever vaccine.

This clonotype was detected many times. V gene TRBV20-1 combines with J gene TRBJ2-5, with 10 bases fitting TRBD2. Germline V gene data show CDR1 as DFQATT and CDR2 as SNEGSKA (reference sequence). The junction had 7 bases not matched to a gene; V was cut back by 7 bases and J by 2 bases. The CDR3 has 14 residues. CDR3 coding DNA: TGCAGTGGGCTCAGGACTAGCGGACAAGAGACCCAGTACTTC. Translation gives CSGLRTSGQETQYF.

The chain uses TRBV6-2 or TRBV6-3 and TRBJ2-3, with a tentative D call TRBD1 (5 bases). CDR3 length equals 15 residues. CDR1 is MNHEY, CDR2 SVGEGT, per germline. V was shortened by 2 bases and J by 0 bases, with 9 bases between the two germline ends. The CDR3 nucleotides read TGTGCCAGCAGTTACAGGGGCCAGAGCACAGATACGCAGTATTTT. Translation gives CASSYRGQSTDTQYF.

This clonotype occurred many times. The J gene is TRBJ2-5, the V gene TRBV7-6, with D possibly TRBD2 on 5 matching bases. CDR3 length: 11 amino acids. The germline V gene encodes CDR1 SGHVS and CDR2 FNYEAQ. Trimming removed 7 bases from V and 5 bases from J, with 8 bases in between. CDR3 coding DNA: TGTGCCAGCACCTCGGGGGAGACCCAGTACTTC. It encodes CASTSGETQYF.

The V and J genes are TRBV3-1 and TRBJ1-1, with TRBD1 matching over 7 bases. Germline V CDR1 and CDR2: LGHDT, YNNKEL (reference sequence). V lost 0 bases to trimming and J lost 5 bases; unmatched junction nucleotides: 6. The length of the CDR3 is 15 residues. The CDR3 coding sequence is TGTGCCAGCAGCCAAGATCCCGGCAGGGGGACTGAAGCTTTCTTT. Protein: CASSQDPGRGTEAFF.

V usage is TRBV20-1 and J usage is TRBJ2-6; the match to TRBD1 covers 7 bases. The CDR3 covers 16 residues. Germline-derived CDR1 and CDR2 are DFQATT and SNEGSKA (reference sequence). The V and J ends lost 6 bases and 3 bases, in that order; junction bases with no gene match: 11. This CDR3 is CSAWDSVLNGANVLTF. The CDR3 DNA sequence: TGCAGTGCCTGGGACAGTGTTCTGAATGGGGCCAACGTCCTGACTTTC.

The rearrangement uses TRBV5-4 and TRBJ2-2; D possibly matches TRBD1 or TRBD2 (5 bases each). This CDR3 is built from 14 residues. Germline V gives CDR1 SGHNT, CDR2 YYREEE (reference sequence). V lost 4 bases and J 7 bases, leaving 14 bases between the germline ends. The CDR3 nucleotides read TGTGCCAGCAGCCCCGCTAGGGGAGACGGGGAGCTGTTTTTT. This codes for CASSPARGDGELFF.

The rearrangement joins TRBV7-3 to TRBJ1-6, with D tentatively TRBD1 (6 bases). Deletions cut 5 bases from V and 7 bases from J, with 12 bases between. The germline V gene has CDR1 SGHTA and CDR2 FQGTGA. The CDR3 covers 14 residues. In DNA form, the CDR3 reads TGTGCCAGCAGCCGGACAGAATTGAATTCACCCCTCCACTTT. Translated: CASSRTELNSPLHF.

CDR3 in amino acids: CSAKGIQFNEQFF. The CDR3 DNA reads TGCAGTGCTAAGGGTATACAATTCAATGAGCAGTTCTTC. This sequence joins TRBV20-1 and TRBJ2-1, with D unclear. Trimming cost V 4 bases and J 6 bases, with 13 bases left between them. Looked up from germline, CDR1 is DFQATT and CDR2 is SNEGSKA (reference sequence). The CDR3 consists of 13 residues.

This clonotype was counted between two and nine times. V and J are TRBV7-8 and TRBJ1-5; D remains unclear. This CDR3 spans 16 amino acids. CDR1 and CDR2 (germline): SGHVS, FQNEAQ. The V end was cut by 0 bases, the J end by 0 bases, with 9 bases between. This CDR3 is CASSLARAFSNQPQHF. CDR3 in DNA: TGTGCCAGCAGCTTAGCGCGGGCATTTAGCAATCAGCCCCAGCATTTT.

At least ten counts were recorded for this clonotype. The rearrangement joins TRBV10-3 to TRBJ1-1, with D perhaps TRBD1 (5 bases). The ends were cut back, 6 bases at V and 8 bases at J, with 13 bases in the middle. CDR1 ENHRY and CDR2 SYGVKD come from the germline V gene. The CDR3 is 12 residues long. The CDR3 sequence: CAIRDLWGEAFF. The CDR3 coding sequence is TGTGCCATCAGGGACTTATGGGGGGAAGCTTTCTTT.

This clonotype was observed at least ten times. V gene TRBV7-2 combines with J gene TRBJ2-3; either TRBD1 or TRBD2 may fit D (6 bases each). With 4 bases removed from V and 0 bases from J, the gap between germline ends came to 8 bases. The CDR3 contains 14 residues. Germline V gives CDR1 SGHTA, CDR2 FQGNSA. The CDR3 DNA follows: TGTGCCAGCAGCTCGGGGGCTAGCACAGATACGCAGTATTTT. It specifies CASSSGASTDTQYF.

The gene calls are TRBV5-4 and TRBJ2-7; 9 bases are shared with TRBD2. Germline CDR1 SGHNT, CDR2 YYREEE (reference sequence). Losses at the gene ends were 0 bases for V and 2 bases for J; bases not matched to a gene: 3. This CDR3 is built from 15 residues. The CDR3 nucleotides are TGTGCCAGCAGCTTGGCCTCTAGCGGGGCCTACGAGCAGTACTTC. Translation: CASSLASSGAYEQYF.

The gene calls are TRBV29-1 and TRBJ2-3; D gene unclear. Germline V gives CDR1 SQVTM, CDR2 ANQGSEA. The CDR3 has 13 residues. Trimming removed 0 bases from V and 7 bases from J, with 11 bases in between. CDR3 DNA: TGCAGCGTTGAAGAAGGGTACTCTTATACGCAGTATTTT. Its protein product is CSVEEGYSYTQYF.

V is TRBV11-2 and J is TRBJ1-1; D remains unclear. Trimming removed 2 bases at V and 4 bases at J, with 11 bases between. Germline CDR1 reads SGHAT; CDR2 reads FQNNGV. The CDR3 contains 14 residues. For the CDR3, the DNA is TGTGCCAGCAGCTTAATACGGGAAGGCACTGAAGCTTTCTTT. Protein product: CASSLIREGTEAFF.

V gene TRBV4-3 combines with J gene TRBJ1-1, with D possibly matching TRBD1 (6 bases). V lost 2 bases and J lost 5, with 12 bases in between. The length of the CDR3 is 14 residues. The germline V gene encodes CDR1 LGHNA and CDR2 YSLEER. The chain's CDR3 is CASSQLPGATEAFF. The CDR3 bases are TGCGCCAGCAGCCAACTGCCGGGGGCGACTGAAGCTTTCTTT.

There are many counts of this clonotype. The V call is TRBV9, the J call TRBJ2-2, with unresolved D. Trimming pared 4 bases from V and 7 bases from J, leaving 8 bases between. The CDR3 contains 12 residues. Germline V lookup: CDR1 SGDLS, CDR2 YYNGEE. CDR3 in DNA: TGTGCCAGCAGCCTTGTATACGGGGAGCTGTTTTTT. It codes for CASSLVYGELFF.

This clonotype has more than one count but fewer than ten. This rearrangement joins TRBV5-1 to TRBJ1-3; D unclear. Germline V lookup: CDR1 SGHRS, CDR2 YFSETQ. Trimming stripped 3 bases from V and 1 base from J, with 14 bases between. This CDR3 region has 16 residues. The CDR3: CASSSSPQVSGNTIYF. Here the CDR3 DNA reads TGCGCCAGCAGCTCTTCACCCCAGGTATCTGGAAACACCATATATTTT.

The V call is TRBV15, the J call TRBJ2-7, with unresolved D. CDR1 and CDR2 (germline): LNHNV, YYDKDF (reference sequence). CDR3 length: 13 amino acids. V was shortened by 6 bases and J by 0 bases, with 9 bases between the two germline ends. The CDR3 sequence: CATRGSLSYEQYF. CDR3 nucleotides: TGTGCCACCAGAGGGTCCCTCTCCTACGAGCAGTACTTC. Full variable domain (missing parts from reference TRBV15 and TRBJ2-7): DAMVIQNPRYQVTQFGKPVTLSCSQTLNHNVMYWYQQKSSQAPKLLFHYYDKDFNNEADTPDNFQSRRPNTSFCFLDIRSPGLGDTAMYLCATRGSLSYEQYFGPGTRLTVT.